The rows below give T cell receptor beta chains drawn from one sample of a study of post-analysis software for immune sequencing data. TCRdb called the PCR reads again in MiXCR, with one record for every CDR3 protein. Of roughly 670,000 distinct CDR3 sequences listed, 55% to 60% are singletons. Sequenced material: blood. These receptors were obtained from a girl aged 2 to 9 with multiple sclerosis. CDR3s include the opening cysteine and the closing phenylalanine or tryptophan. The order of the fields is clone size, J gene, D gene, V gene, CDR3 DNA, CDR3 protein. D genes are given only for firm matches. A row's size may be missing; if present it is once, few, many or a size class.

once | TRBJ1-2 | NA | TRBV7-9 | TGTGCCAGCAGCTCCGCCGCGGCAGGGGATGGCTACACCTTC | CASSSAAAGDGYTF
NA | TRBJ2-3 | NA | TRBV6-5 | TGTGCCAGCAGTCCTCGGACAGAAAGCACAGATACGCAGTATTTT | CASSPRTESTDTQYF
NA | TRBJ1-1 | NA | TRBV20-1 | TGCAGTGCTAGGGCCCCCGATAGCTCGAACACTGAAGCTTTCTTT | CSARAPDSSNTEAFF
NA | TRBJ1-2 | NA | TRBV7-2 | TGTGCCAGCAGCGCCCGGTTCTATGGCTACACCTTC | CASSARFYGYTF
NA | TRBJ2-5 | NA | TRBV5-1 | TGCGCCAGCAGCACTGGACGGTCCCAAGAGACCCAGTACTTC | CASSTGRSQETQYF
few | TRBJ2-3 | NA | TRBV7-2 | TGTGCCAGCAGCCCCCGGGGATATACGCAGTATTTT | CASSPRGYTQYF
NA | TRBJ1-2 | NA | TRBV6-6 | TGTGCCAGCAGGGGAAGTGGGGTAGGGGGCTACACCTTC | CASRGSGVGGYTF
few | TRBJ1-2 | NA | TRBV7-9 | TGTGCCAGCAGCTTAGCGCCAGTGGACTATGGCTACACCTTC | CASSLAPVDYGYTF
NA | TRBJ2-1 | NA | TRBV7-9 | TGTGCCAGCAGCTTAAAATCGCGACTCGAGCAGTTCTTC | CASSLKSRLEQFF
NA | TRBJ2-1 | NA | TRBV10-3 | TGTGCCATCAGAGAAGGGACCTCCAGATACAATGAGCAGTTCTTC | CAIREGTSRYNEQFF
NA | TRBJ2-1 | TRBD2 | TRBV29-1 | TGCAGCGTTGATGGGGTAGCGGGAGGGAATGAGCAGTTCTTC | CSVDGVAGGNEQFF
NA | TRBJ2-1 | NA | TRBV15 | TGTGCCACCAGCGCCGCAGGTTCCTCCTACAATGAGCAGTTCTTC | CATSAAGSSYNEQFF
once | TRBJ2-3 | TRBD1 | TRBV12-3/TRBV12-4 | TGTGCCAGCAGATCCGACAGGGGAGGCGGCACAGATACGCAGTATTTT | CASRSDRGGGTDTQYF
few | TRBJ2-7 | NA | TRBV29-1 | TGCAGCGGCGGTGGGGGAATTAGCGAGCAGTACTTC | CSGGGGISEQYF
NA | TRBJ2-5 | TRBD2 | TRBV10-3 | TGTGCCATCAGTGAGTCGAAATCTAGCGGGAGTTTGGAGACCCAGTACTTC | CAISESKSSGSLETQYF
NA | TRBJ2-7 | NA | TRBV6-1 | TGTGCCAGCACGAGGGAGAGGAGCGAGCAGTACTTC | CASTRERSEQYF
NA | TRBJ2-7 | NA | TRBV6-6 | TGTGCCAGCGCTTTGAGAGCGGATCTCTCCTACGAGCAGTACTTC | CASALRADLSYEQYF
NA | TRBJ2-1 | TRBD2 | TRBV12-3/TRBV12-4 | TGTGCCAGCAGTGCCGCGGGACTACCGGGGCATGAGCAGTTCTTC | CASSAAGLPGHEQFF
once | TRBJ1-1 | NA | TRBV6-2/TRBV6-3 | TGTGCCAGCAGTAAAGAGACCACAGGGAACACTGAAGCTTTCTTT | CASSKETTGNTEAFF
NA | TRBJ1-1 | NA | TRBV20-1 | TGCAGTGCTCCACTTCCCGGGACACATCCGAACACTGAAGCTTTCTTT | CSAPLPGTHPNTEAFF
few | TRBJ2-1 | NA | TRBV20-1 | TGCAGTGCGAAGCAGGGGGGGGGCCTCAATGAGCAGTTCTTC | CSAKQGGGLNEQFF
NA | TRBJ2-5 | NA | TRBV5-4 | TGTGCCAGCAGCTTGGAGAGGGTAGGCGAAGAGACCCAGTACTTC | CASSLERVGEETQYF
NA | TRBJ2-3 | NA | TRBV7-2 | TGTGCCAGCAGCTTAGCTAGTTTAGCAGATACGCAGTATTTT | CASSLASLADTQYF
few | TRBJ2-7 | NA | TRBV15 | TGTGCCACCAGCCCCGCGCAAGGAGCCGAGCAGTACTTC | CATSPAQGAEQYF
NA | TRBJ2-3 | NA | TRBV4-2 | TGTGCCAGCAGCCCCGCAGGAATAGTTGCTAGCACAGATACGCAGTATTTT | CASSPAGIVASTDTQYF
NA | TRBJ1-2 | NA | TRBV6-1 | TGTGCCAGCGGGGACGGCGGACCATCTAGGGCTCATGGCTACACCTTC | CASGDGGPSRAHGYTF
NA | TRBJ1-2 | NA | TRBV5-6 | TGTGCCAGCAGCTTGCAACAGGCGATCTATGGCTACACCTTC | CASSLQQAIYGYTF
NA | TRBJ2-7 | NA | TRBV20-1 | TGCAGTGCCCTCGACCCAGAAGGCTACGAGCAGTACTTC | CSALDPEGYEQYF
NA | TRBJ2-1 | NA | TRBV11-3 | TGTGCCAGCGCGCAGAACAATGAGCAGTTCTTC | CASAQNNEQFF
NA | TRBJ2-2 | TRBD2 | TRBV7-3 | TGTGCCAGCAACCCGGGGGGTCCCCCGACCACCGGGGAGCTGTTTTTT | CASNPGGPPTTGELFF
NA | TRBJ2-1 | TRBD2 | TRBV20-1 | TGCAGTGCTAGAGGACTAGCGGTTAACTACAATGAGCAGTTCTTC | CSARGLAVNYNEQFF
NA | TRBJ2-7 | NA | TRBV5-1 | TGCGCCAGCAGCGTTCAGGCGCCTACCTACGAGCAGTACTTC | CASSVQAPTYEQYF
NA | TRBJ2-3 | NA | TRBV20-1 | TGCAGTGCGGGGGGGCCTGGAAAGATTTCAGATACGCAGTATTTT | CSAGGPGKISDTQYF
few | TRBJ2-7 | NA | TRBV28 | TGTGCCAGCAGTTTAGCGGTTCACAGATTCGAGCAGTACTTC | CASSLAVHRFEQYF
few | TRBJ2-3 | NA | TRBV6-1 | TGTGCCAGCAGTGAGAACCCCGGAGTCACAGATACGCAGTATTTT | CASSENPGVTDTQYF
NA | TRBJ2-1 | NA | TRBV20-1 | TGCAGTGCTAGAGCAATCCTAGCAGAGACCTACAATGAGCAGTTCTTC | CSARAILAETYNEQFF
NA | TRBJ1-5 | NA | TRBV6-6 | TGTGCCAGCAGTTACCTCCAGGGCTCCTACGACAATCAGCCCCAGCATTTT | CASSYLQGSYDNQPQHF
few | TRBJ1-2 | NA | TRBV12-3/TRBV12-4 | TGTGCCAGCAGTTTAGCCGTGTTGGGTGGCTACACCTTC | CASSLAVLGGYTF
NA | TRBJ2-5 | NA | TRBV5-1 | TGCGCCAGCAGCTCAACAGGGTTGGAGACCCAGTACTTC | CASSSTGLETQYF
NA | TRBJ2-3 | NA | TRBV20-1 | TGCAGTGCTAGAGGGGGGGAAGATACGCAGTATTTT | CSARGGEDTQYF
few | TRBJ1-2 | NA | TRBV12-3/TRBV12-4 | TGTGCCAGCAGGGACGGTGGCTATGGCTACACCTTC | CASRDGGYGYTF
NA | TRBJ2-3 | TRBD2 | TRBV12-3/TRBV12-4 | TGTGCCAGCAGACTTAGCGGGAGGAGCACAGATACGCAGTATTTT | CASRLSGRSTDTQYF
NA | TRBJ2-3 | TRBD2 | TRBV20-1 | TGCAGTGCTAGCGGGGGGGTGAGAGAAGGCACAGATACGCAGTATTTT | CSASGGVREGTDTQYF
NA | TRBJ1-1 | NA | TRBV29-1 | TGCAGCGTTGCCTCCTCTTCTATCCCCTACGCTGAAGCTTTCTTT | CSVASSSIPYAEAFF
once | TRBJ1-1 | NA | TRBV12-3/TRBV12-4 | TGTGCCAGCAGCCACCCGGGACCTGAAGCTTTCTTT | CASSHPGPEAFF
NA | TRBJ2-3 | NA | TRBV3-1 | TGTGCCAGCAGCCAAGTTCATACGCAGTATTTT | CASSQVHTQYF
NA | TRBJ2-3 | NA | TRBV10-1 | TGCGCCAGCAGTGCCGGACAGCCGACCACAGATACGCAGTATTTT | CASSAGQPTTDTQYF
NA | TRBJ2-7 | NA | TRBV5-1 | TGCGCCAGCTCTGTGCGGGGGACACCTAACTACGAGCAGTACTTC | CASSVRGTPNYEQYF
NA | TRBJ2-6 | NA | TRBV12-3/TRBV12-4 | TGTGCCAGCAGTTTAGAGAGAAACTCGGGTCCTGGGGCCAACGTCCGGACTTTC | CASSLERNSGPGANVRTF